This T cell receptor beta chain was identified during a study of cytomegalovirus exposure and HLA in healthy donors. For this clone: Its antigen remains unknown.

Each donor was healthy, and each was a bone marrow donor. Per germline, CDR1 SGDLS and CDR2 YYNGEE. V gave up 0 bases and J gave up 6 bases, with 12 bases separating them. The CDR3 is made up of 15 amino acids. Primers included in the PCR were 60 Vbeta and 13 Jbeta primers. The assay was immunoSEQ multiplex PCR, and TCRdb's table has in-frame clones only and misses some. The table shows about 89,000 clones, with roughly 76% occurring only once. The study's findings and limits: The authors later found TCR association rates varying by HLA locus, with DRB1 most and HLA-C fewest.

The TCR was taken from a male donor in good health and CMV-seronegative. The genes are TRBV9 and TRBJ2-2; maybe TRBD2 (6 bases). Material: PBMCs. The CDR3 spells CASSVVGSRAGELFF. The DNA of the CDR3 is TGTGCCAGCAGCGTAGTCGGGAGTAGGGCCGGGGAGCTGTTTTTT. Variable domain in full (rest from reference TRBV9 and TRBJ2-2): DSGVTQTPKHLITATGQRVTLRCSPRSGDLSVYWYQQSLDQGLQFLIQYYNGEERAKGNILERFSAQQFPDLHSELNLSSLELGDSALYFCASSVVGSRAGELFFGEGSRLTVL.